This T cell receptor beta chain appears in the sequencing data of a study of shared clonotypes between healthy human individuals. Study context: Three plates were used per donor for CD4 naive, three for CD4 memory, two for CD8 naive and one for CD8 memory.

Germline V lookup: CDR1 LNHDA, CDR2 SQIVND (reference sequence). After removal of 6 bases from V and 7 bases from J, the junction contained 9 bases not matched to a gene. The CDR3 consists of 14 residues. Replicate PCRs run on sorted subsets employed 200 to 250 ng DNA, approximately 30,000 T cell genomes. Assay: immunoSEQ multiplex PCR; the TCRdb copy retains only in-frame clones and omits some. The repertoire consists of approximately 1.9 million clones, with approximately 92% occurring once and the leading ten covering about 1.7%. Cells designated naive CD8 were CD45RO-negative and were positively selected for CCR7, with terminally differentiated effector memory CD45RA+ cells excluded.

This receptor was obtained from a man aged 18 to 30 in good health. Some clones in this sample may be carry-over from other donors' samples. Sequenced material: naive CD8+ T cells from PBMCs. The chain couples TRBV19 to TRBJ1-2; the match to TRBD1 covers 9 bases. CDR3: CASSHGTGWGGYTF. CDR3 nucleotides: TGTGCCAGTAGCCACGGGACAGGGTGGGGTGGCTACACCTTC.